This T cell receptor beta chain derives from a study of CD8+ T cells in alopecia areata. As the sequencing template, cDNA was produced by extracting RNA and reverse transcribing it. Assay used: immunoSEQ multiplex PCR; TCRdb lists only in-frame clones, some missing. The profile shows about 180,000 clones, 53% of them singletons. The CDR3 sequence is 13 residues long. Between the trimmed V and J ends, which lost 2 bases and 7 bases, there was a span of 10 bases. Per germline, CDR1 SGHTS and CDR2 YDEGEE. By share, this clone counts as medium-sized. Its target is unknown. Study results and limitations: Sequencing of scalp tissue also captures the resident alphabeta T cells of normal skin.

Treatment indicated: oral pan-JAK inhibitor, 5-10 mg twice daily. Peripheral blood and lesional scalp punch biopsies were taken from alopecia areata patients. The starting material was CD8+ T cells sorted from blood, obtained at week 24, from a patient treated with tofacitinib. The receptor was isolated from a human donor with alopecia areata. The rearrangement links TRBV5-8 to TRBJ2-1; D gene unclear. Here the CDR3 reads CASSFPLPNEQFF. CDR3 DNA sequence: TGTGCCAGCAGCTTCCCTCTCCCGAATGAGCAGTTCTTC.